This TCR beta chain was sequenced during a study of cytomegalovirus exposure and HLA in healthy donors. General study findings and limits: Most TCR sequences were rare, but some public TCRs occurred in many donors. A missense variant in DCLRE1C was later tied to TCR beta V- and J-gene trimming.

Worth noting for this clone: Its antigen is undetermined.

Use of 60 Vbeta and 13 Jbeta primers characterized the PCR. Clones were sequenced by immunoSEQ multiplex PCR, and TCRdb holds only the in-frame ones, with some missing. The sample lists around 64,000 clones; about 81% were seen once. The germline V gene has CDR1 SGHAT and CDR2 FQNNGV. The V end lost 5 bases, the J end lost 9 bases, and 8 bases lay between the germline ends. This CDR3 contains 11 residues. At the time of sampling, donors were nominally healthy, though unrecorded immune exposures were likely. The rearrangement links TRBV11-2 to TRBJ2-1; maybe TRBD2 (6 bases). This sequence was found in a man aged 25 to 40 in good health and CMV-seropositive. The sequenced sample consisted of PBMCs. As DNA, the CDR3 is TGTGCCAGCAGCCGGGGAGGTGAGCAGTTCTTC. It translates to CASSRGGEQFF.